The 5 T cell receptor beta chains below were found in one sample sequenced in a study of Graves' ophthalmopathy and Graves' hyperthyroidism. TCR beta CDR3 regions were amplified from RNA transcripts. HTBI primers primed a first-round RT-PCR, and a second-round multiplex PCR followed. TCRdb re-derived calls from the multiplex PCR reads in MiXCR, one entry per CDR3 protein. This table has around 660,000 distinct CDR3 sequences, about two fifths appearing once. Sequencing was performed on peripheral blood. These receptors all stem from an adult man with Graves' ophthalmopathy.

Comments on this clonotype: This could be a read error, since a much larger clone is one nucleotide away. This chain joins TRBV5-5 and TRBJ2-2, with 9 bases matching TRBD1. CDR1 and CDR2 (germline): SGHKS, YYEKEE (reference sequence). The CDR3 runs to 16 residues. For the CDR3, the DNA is TGTGCCAGCAGCCTAGGCGGGACAGGGCGGACCGGGGAGCTGGTTTTT. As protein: CASSLGGTGRTGELVF.

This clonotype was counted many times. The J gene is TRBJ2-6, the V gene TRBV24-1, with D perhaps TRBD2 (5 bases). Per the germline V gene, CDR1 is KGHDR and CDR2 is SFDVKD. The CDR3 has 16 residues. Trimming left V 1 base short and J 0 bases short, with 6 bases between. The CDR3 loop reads CATSDFRGSGANVLTF. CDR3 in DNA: TGTGCCACCAGTGATTTCCGGGGCTCTGGGGCCAACGTCCTGACTTTC.

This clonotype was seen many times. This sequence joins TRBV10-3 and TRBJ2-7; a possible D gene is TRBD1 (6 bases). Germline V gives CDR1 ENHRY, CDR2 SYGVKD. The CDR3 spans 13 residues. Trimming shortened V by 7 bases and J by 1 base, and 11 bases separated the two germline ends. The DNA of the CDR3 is TGTGCCATCACCGAGGGGGAGTCCTACGAGCAGTACTTC. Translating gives CAITEGESYEQYF.

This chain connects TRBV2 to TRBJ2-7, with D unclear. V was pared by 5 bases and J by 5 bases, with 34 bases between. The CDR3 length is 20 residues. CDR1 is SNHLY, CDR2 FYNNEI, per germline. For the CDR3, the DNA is TGTGCCAGCAGTCCCCGAAGACCGAACAACTTAGATAGCAGTGTCCACGAGCAGTACTTC. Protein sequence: CASSPRRPNNLDSSVHEQYF.

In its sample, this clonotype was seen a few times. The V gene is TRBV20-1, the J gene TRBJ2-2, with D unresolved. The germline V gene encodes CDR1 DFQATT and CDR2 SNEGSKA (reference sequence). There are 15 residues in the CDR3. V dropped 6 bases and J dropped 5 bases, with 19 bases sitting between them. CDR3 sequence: CSAHVGPSHTGELFF. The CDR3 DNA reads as TGCAGTGCCCATGTTGGGCCATCCCATACCGGGGAGCTGTTTTTT.